This T cell receptor (beta chain) stems from a study of blood T cell repertoires in COVID-19. Study background: From the United States, Italy and Spain came samples of acute and convalescent COVID-19. Sample material is recorded as cDNA or gDNA derived from T cells, B-cell-depleted T cells, or PBMCs.

Authors' methods: Counts of nucleated cells, estimated from reference gene primer amplification, were obtained. Profiled with immunoSEQ multiplex PCR; TCRdb holds only in-frame clones, not every one. D and trimming were read from the DNA, whereas the V and J calls and clone size are those reported in that table. Here the sample spans under 200,000 clones, about 74% being singletons. The sample taken for sequencing was peripheral blood. The clonotype originates from a man aged 55-75 years with acute or convalescent COVID-19.

The DNA of the CDR3 is TGCGCCAGCAGCTTGGGGGGAGAGGGCACAGATACGCAGTATTTT. It yields the protein CASSLGGEGTDTQYF. The V gene is TRBV5-1, the J gene TRBJ2-3; tentative D call: TRBD2 (5 bases). This CDR3 contains 15 residues. Germline V gene sequence: CDR1 SGHRS, CDR2 YFSETQ. V dropped 0 bases and J dropped 1 base, with 9 bases sitting between them. Looking up the rest from reference TRBV5-1 and TRBJ2-3 gives the full variable domain: KAGVTQTPRYLIKTRGQQVTLSCSPISGHRSVSWYQQTPGQGLQFLFEYFSETQRNKGNFPGRFSGRQFSNSRSEMNVSTLELGDSALYLCASSLGGEGTDTQYFGPGTRLTVL.